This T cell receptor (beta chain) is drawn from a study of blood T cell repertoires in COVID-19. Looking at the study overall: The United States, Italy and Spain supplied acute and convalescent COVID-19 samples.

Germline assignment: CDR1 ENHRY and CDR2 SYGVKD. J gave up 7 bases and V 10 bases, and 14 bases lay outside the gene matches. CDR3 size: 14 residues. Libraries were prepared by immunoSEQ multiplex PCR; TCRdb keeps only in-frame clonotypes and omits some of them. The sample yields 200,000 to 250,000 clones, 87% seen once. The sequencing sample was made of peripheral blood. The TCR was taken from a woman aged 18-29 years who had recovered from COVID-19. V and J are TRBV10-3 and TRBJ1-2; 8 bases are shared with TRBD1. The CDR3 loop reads CATEGADRAGGYTF. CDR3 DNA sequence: TGTGCCACCGAAGGCGCGGACAGGGCCGGTGGCTACACCTTC.